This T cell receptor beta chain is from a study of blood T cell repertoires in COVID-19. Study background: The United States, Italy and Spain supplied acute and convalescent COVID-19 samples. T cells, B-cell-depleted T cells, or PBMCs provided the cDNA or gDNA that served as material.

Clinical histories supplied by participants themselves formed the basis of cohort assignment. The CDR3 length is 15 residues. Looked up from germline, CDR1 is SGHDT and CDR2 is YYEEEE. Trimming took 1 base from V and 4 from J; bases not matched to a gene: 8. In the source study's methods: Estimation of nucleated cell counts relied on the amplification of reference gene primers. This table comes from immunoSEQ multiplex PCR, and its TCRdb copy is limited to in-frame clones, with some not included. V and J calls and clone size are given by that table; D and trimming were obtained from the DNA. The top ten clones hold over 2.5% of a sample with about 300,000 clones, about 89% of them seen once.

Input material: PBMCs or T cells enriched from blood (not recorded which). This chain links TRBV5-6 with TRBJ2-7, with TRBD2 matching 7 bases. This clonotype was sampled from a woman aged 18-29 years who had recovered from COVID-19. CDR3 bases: TGTGCCAGCAGCTTGTACCCGCGGGAGAGATACGAGCAGTACTTC. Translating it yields CASSLYPRERYEQYF.